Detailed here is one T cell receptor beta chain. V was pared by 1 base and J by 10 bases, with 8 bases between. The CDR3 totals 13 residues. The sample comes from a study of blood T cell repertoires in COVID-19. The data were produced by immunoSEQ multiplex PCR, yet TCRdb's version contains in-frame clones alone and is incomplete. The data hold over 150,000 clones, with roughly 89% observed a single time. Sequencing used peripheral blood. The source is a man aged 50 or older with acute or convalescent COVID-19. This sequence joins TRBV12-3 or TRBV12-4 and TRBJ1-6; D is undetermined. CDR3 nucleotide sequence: TGTGCCAGCAGTTTAGGAGGGTCCTCACCCCTCCACTTT. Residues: CASSLGGSSPLHF.